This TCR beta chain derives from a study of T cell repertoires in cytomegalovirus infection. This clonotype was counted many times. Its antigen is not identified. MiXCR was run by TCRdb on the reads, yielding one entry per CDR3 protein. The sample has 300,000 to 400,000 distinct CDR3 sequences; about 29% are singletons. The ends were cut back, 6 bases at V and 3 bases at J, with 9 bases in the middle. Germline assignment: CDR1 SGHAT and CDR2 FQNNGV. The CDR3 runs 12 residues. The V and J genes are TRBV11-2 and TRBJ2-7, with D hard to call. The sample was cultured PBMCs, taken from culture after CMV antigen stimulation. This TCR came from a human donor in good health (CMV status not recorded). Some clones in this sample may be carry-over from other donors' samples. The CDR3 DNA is TGTGCCAGCAGATCCGGCCTCTACGAGCAGTACTTC. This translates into CASRSGLYEQYF.